This TCR beta chain was identified during a study of blood T cell repertoires in COVID-19. The wider study: Acute-phase and convalescent COVID-19 samples originated in the United States, Italy and Spain. In each case, the material was cDNA or gDNA derived from T cells, B-cell-depleted T cells, or PBMCs.

The CDR3 is made up of 18 amino acids. The ends lost 3 bases at V and 5 bases at J; junction bases unmatched: 16. CDR1 is SGDLS, CDR2 YYNGEE, per germline. Original data processing: By means of reference gene primer amplification, nucleated cell counts were estimated. Profiled with immunoSEQ multiplex PCR; TCRdb holds only in-frame clones, not every one. The V and J calls and the clone size are those of that table, but D and trimming were determined from the DNA. The sample yields more than 65,000 clones, around 91% seen once. The chain links TRBV9 to TRBJ1-1, with TRBD1 matching over 10 bases. The receptor's source is a human donor in a cohort sampled during active COVID-19. Sequenced material: peripheral blood. The CDR3 here is CASSANPGQGTGATEAFF. As DNA, the CDR3 is TGTGCCAGCAGCGCGAACCCGGGACAGGGGACGGGGGCGACTGAAGCTTTCTTT.